What follows describes a single T cell receptor beta chain. Its antigen is not known. The CDR3 has 14 residues. V lost 8 bases and J 1 base, leaving 12 bases between the germline ends. Germline assignment: CDR1 SEHNR and CDR2 FQNEAQ (reference sequence). These data come from a study of T cell clones after liver transplantation. As for the study in general: Liver transplant recipients had immunosuppression withdrawal attempted within 2 years. Post-transplant blood was tracked for graft-donor-reactive T cell clones identified in a pre-transplant mixed lymphocyte reaction. Findings of the study overall: These preliminary findings come from unstandardized post-transplant sampling times.

The assay was immunoSEQ multiplex PCR, and TCRdb's table has in-frame clones only and misses some. The table has about 53,000 clones, roughly 80% seen once. The TCR comes from a human donor who received a liver transplant. V usage is TRBV7-9 and J usage is TRBJ1-3; D is ambiguous. Source: CD4+ T cells from blood, taken before liver transplant. The CDR3 reads CASHRLGSGNTIYF. The CDR3 nucleotides are TGTGCCAGCCACCGACTTGGGTCTGGAAACACCATATATTTT.